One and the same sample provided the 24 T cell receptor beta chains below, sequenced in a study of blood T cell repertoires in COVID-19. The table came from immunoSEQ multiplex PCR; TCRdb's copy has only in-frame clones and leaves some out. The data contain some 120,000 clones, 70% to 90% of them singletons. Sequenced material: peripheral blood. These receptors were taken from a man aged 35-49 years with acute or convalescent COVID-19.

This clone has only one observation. CDR3 sequence reads: CASSLLDSMTEAFF. CDR3 bases: TGTGCCAGCAGCCTCCTGGACAGTATGACTGAAGCTTTCTTT. The V call is TRBV14, the J call TRBJ1-1, with a tentative D call TRBD1 (6 bases). The CDR3 has 14 residues. Trimming took off 4 bases at V and 5 bases at J, with 14 bases between the two ends. From germline, CDR1 is SGHDN and CDR2 FVKESK.

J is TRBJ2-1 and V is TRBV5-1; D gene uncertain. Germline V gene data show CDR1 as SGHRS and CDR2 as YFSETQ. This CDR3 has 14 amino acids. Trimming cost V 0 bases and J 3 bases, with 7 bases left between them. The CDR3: CASSLEQIYNEQFF. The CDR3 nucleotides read TGCGCCAGCAGCTTGGAACAGATCTACAATGAGCAGTTCTTC.

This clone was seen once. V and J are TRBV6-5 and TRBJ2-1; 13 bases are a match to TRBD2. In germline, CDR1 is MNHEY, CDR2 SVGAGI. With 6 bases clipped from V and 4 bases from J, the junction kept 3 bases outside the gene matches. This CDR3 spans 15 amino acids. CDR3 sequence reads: CASRKTSGGYNEQFF. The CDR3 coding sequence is TGTGCCAGCAGGAAGACTAGCGGGGGGTACAATGAGCAGTTCTTC.

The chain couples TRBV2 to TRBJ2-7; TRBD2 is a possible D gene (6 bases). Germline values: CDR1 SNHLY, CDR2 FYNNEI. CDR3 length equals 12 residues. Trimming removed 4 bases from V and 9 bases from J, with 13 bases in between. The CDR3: CASSGQRAGQYF. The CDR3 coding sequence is TGTGCCAGCAGTGGACAGCGAGCGGGGCAGTACTTC.

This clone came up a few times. The DNA of the CDR3 is TGTGCCAGCAGTCATCCCCCATTTGCTAGCGGGAAGACAGGGGAGACCCAGTACTTC. Protein sequence: CASSHPPFASGKTGETQYF. This rearrangement joins TRBV7-6 to TRBJ2-5; TRBD2 matches 9 bases. The CDR3 consists of 19 residues. The J segment lost 5 bases and the V segment lost 6 bases, leaving 22 bases of the junction unmatched. Germline CDR1 and CDR2: SGHVS and FNYEAQ.

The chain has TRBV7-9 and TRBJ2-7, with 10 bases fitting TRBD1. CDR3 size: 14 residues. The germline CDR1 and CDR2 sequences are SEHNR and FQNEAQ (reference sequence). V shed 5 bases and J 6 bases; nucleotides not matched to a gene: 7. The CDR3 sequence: CASSPGTGVAEQYF. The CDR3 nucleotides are TGTGCCAGCAGCCCAGGGACAGGGGTAGCCGAGCAGTACTTC.

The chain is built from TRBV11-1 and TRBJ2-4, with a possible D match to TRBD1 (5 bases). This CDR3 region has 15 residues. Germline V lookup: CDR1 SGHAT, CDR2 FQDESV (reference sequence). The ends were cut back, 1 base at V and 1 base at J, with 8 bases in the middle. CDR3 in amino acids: CASSLEPGAKNIQYF. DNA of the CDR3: TGTGCCAGCAGCTTAGAGCCAGGGGCCAAAAACATTCAGTACTTC.

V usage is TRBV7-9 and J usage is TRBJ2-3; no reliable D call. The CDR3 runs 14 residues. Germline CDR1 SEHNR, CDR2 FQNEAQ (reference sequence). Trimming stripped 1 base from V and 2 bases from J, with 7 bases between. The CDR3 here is CASSLGRTTDTQYF. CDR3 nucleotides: TGTGCCAGCAGCTTAGGGAGAACCACAGATACGCAGTATTTT. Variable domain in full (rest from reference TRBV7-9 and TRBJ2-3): DTGVSQNPRHKITKRGQNVTFRCDPISEHNRLYWYRQTLGQGPEFLTYFQNEAQLEKSRLLSDRFSAERPKGSFSTLEIQRTEQGDSAMYLCASSLGRTTDTQYFGPGTRLTVL.

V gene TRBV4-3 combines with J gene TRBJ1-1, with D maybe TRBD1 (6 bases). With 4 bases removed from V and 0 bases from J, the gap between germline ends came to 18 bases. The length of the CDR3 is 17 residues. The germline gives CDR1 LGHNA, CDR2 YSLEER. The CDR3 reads CASSRSLGRGLNTEAFF. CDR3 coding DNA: TGCGCCAGCAGCCGATCACTCGGGAGGGGGTTGAACACTGAAGCTTTCTTT.

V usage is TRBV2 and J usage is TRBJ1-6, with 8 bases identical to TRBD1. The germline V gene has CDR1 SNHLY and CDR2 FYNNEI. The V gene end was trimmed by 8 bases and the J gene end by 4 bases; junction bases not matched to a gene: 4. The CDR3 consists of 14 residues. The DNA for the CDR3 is TGTGCCAGCCGTCAGGGGGCTTATAATTCACCCCTCCACTTT. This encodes CASRQGAYNSPLHF.

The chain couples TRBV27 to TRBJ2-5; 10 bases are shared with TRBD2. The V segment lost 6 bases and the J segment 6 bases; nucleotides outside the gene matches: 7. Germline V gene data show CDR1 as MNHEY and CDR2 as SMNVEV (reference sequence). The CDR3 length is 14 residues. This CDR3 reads CASSVSGGAKTQYF. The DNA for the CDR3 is TGTGCCAGCAGCGTCAGCGGGGGGGCCAAGACCCAGTACTTC.

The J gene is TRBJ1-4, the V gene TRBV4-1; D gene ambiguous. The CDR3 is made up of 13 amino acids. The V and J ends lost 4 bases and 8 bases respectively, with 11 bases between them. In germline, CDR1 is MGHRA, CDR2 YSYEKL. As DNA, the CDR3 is TGCGCCAGCAGCCGCGGAGGGAGGGAAAAACTGTTTTTT. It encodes CASSRGGREKLFF.

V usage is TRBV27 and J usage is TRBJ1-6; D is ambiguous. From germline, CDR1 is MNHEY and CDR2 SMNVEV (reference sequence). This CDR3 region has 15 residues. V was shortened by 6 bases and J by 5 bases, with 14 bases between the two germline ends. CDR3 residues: CASRPVQANNSPLHF. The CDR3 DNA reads TGTGCCAGCAGGCCCGTGCAGGCGAATAATTCACCCCTCCACTTT.

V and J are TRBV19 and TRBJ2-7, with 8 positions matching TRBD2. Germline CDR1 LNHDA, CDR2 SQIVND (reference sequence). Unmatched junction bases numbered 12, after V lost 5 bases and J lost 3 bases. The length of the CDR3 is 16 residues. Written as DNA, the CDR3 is TGTGCCAGTAGTTTCTCTTCTAGCGGGTCTTTCTACGAGCAGTACTTC. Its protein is CASSFSSSGSFYEQYF.

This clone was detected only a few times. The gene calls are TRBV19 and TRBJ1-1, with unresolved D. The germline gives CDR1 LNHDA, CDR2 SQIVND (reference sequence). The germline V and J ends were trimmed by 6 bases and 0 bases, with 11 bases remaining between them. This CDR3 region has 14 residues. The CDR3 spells CASSRRQLNTEAFF. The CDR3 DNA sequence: TGTGCCAGTAGCCGGCGGCAGTTGAACACTGAAGCTTTCTTT.

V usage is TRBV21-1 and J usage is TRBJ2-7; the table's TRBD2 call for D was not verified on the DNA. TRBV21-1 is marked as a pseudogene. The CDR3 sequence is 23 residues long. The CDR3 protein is CASSKVRWGNCLASRRSSYEQYF. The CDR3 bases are TGTGCCAGCAGCAAAGTGCGTTGGGGAAACTGCCTAGCGTCCCGACGGAGCTCCTACGAGCAGTACTTC.

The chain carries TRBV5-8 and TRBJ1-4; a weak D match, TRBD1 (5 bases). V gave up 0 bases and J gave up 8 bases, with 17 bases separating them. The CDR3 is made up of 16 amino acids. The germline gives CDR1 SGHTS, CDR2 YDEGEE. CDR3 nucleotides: TGTGCCAGCAGCTTGGGACAGAGGACGTTCGGGGAAAAACTGTTTTTT. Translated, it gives CASSLGQRTFGEKLFF.

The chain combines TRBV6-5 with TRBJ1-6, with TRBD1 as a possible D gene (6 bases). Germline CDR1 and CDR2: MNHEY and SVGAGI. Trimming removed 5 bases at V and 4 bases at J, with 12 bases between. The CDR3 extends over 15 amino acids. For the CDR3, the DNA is TGTGCCAGCAGTCTCGGACAGAATTATAATTCACCCCTCCACTTT. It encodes CASSLGQNYNSPLHF.

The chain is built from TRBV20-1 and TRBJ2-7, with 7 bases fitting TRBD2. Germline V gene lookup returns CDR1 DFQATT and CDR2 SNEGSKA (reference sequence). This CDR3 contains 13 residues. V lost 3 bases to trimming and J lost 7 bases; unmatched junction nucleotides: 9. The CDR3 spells CSASPGGSGEQYF. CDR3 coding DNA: TGCAGTGCTAGTCCCGGGGGGTCGGGTGAGCAGTACTTC.

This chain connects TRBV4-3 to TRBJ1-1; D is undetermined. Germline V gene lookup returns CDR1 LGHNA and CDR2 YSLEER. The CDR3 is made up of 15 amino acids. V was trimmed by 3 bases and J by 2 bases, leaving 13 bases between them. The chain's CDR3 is CASSQRSGGNTEAFF. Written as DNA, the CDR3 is TGCGCCAGCAGCCAGCGGTCGGGTGGCAACACTGAAGCTTTCTTT.

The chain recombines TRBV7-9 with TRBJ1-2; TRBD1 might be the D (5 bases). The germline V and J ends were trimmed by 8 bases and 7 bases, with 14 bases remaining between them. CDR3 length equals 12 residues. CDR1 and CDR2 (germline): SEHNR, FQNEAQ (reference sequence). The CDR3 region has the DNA TGTGCCAGCGGGGAAGGCCAGGGTGGCTACACCTTC. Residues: CASGEGQGGYTF.

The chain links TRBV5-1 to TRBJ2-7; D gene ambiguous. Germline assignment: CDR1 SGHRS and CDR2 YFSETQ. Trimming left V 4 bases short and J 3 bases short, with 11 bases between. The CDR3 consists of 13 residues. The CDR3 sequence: CASSEATGYEQYF. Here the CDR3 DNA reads TGCGCCAGCAGCGAAGCTACGGGCTACGAGCAGTACTTC.

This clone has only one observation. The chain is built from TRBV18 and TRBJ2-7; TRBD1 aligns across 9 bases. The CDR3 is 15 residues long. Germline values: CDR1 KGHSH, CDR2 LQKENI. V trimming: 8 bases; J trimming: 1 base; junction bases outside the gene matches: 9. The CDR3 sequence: CASKPGGQGSYEQYF. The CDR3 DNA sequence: TGTGCCAGCAAACCAGGGGGACAGGGATCCTACGAGCAGTACTTC.

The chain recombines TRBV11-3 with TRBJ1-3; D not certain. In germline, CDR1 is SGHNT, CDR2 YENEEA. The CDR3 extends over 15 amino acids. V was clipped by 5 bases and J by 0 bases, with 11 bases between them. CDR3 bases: TGTGCCAGCAGCAACCGTTCGGGCTCTGGAAACACCATATATTTT. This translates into CASSNRSGSGNTIYF.